This T cell receptor beta chain was identified in a study of cytomegalovirus exposure and HLA in healthy donors. Amplification used 60 Vbeta primers and 13 Jbeta primers. Clones were sequenced by immunoSEQ multiplex PCR, and TCRdb holds only the in-frame ones, with some missing. The sample consists of just over 150,000 clones, more than 75% of them appearing once. V lost 6 bases and J 4 bases, leaving 16 bases between the germline ends. Germline V gene lookup returns CDR1 MNHEY and CDR2 SMNVEV (reference sequence). This CDR3 has 15 amino acids. The V and J genes are TRBV27 and TRBJ2-1; possibly TRBD2 for D (6 bases). The TCR originated in a man aged 18 to 35 in good health and CMV-seropositive. The sequenced sample consisted of PBMCs. Written as DNA, the CDR3 is TGTGCCAGCAGGGACTCCGTGGGACTTTACAATGAGCAGTTCTTC. Translation gives CASRDSVGLYNEQFF.